Here is one T cell receptor beta chain with its context. The data were obtained in a study of T cell responses to AZD1222 COVID-19 vaccine. Germline CDR1 is LGHDT and CDR2 is YNNKEL (reference sequence). V lost 0 bases to trimming and J lost 3 bases, with 8 bases between them. This CDR3 region has 15 residues. Assay: immunoSEQ multiplex PCR; the TCRdb copy retains only in-frame clones and omits some. The sample contains 140,000 to 150,000 clones, roughly 90% of which appear only once. The origin of this receptor is an adult in good health. The chain recombines TRBV3-1 (or the pseudogene TRBV3-2) with TRBJ2-2; no reliable D call. Specimen: peripheral blood, collected on day 0 of AZD1222 vaccination. CDR3 sequence reads: CASSQDWPDTGELFF. For the CDR3, the DNA is TGTGCCAGCAGCCAAGATTGGCCGGACACCGGGGAGCTGTTTTTT.